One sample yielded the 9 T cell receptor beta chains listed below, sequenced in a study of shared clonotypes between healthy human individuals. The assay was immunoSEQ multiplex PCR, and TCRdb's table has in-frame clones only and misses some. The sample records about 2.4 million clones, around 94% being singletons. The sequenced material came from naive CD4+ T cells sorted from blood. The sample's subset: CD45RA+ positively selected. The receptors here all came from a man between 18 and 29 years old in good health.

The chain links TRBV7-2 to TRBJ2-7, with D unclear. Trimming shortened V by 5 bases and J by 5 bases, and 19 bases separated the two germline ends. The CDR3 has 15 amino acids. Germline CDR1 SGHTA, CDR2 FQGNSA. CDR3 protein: CASSLGPPNVNEQYF. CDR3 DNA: TGTGCCAGCAGCCTTGGACCCCCTAATGTGAACGAGCAGTACTTC.

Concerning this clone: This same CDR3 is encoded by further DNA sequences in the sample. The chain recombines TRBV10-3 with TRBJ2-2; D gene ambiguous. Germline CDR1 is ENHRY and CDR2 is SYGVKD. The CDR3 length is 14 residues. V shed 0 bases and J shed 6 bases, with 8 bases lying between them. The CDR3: CAISESLGSGELFF. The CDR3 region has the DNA TGTGCCATCAGTGAGTCGCTGGGGTCCGGGGAGCTGTTTTTT.

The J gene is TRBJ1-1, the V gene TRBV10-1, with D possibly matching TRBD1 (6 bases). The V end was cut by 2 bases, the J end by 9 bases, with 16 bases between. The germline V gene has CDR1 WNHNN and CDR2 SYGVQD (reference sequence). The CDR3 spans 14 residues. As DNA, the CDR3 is TGCGCCAGCAGTGAGGGGTCGAAACAGGGCAAAGCTTTCTTT. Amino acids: CASSEGSKQGKAFF.

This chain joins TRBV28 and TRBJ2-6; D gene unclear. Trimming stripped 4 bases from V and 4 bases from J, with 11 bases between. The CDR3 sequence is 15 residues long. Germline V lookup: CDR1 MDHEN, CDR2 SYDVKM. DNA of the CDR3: TGTGCCAGCAGTTCACAATTGGGGGGGGCCAACGTCCTGACTTTC. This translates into CASSSQLGGANVLTF.

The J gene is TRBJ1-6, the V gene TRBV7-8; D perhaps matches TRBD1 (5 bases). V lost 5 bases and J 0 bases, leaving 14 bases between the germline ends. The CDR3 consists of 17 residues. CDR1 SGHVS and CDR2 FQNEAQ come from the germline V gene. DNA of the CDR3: TGTGCCAGCAGCGGCGGGACGTTGAGCTCCTATAATTCACCCCTCCACTTT. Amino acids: CASSGGTLSSYNSPLHF.

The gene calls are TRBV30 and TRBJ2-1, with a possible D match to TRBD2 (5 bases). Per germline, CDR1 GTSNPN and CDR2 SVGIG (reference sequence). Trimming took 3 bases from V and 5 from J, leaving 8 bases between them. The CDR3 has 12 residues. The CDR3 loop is CAWRSGDNEQFF. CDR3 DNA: TGTGCCTGGAGGAGCGGCGACAATGAGCAGTTCTTC.

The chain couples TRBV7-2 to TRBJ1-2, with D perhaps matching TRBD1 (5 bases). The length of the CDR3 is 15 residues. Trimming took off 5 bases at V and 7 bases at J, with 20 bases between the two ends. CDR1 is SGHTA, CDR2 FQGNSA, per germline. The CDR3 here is CASSPRGGTGRGYTF. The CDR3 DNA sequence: TGTGCCAGCAGCCCCCGGGGAGGGACGGGACGTGGCTACACCTTC. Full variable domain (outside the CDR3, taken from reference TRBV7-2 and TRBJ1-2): GAGVSQSPSNKVTEKGKDVELRCDPISGHTALYWYRQSLGQGLEFLIYFQGNSAPDKSGLPSDRFSAERTGGSVSTLTIQRTQQEDSAVYLCASSPRGGTGRGYTFGSGTRLTVV.

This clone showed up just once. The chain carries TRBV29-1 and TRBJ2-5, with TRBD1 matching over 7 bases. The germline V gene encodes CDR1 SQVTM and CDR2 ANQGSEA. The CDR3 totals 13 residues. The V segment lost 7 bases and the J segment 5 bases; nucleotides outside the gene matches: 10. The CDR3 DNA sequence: TGCAGCGCGGGACAGCCGCCGTCTGAGACCCAGTACTTC. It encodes CSAGQPPSETQYF.

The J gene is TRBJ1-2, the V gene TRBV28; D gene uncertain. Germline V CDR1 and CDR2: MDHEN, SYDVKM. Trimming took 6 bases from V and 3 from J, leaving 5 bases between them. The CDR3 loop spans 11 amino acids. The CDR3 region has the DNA TGTGCCAGCAGCCCGTACTATGGCTACACCTTC. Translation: CASSPYYGYTF.